These T cell receptor beta chains were read from a single sample in a study of OX40 agonist ivuxolimab in advanced cancers. Assay used: immunoSEQ multiplex PCR; TCRdb lists only in-frame clones, some missing. The profile covers 75,000 to 100,000 clones, with about 92% appearing a single time and 3.4% taken by the ten largest. Sequenced material: CD4+ or CD8+ T cells sorted from blood, taken in a trial of the OX40 agonist ivuxolimab. The receptor source for this set is an adult with an advanced solid tumor such as melanoma, head and neck, liver or kidney cancer. The CDR3 runs from the conserved cysteine through the conserved F or W. The D gene is left open where the match is weak. Clone size is not always given. Where it is, it says once, few, many or a class for expanded clones.

V,J,D,size,CDR3,DNA
TRBV29-1,TRBJ1-1,.,.,CSVDPDTGRLNTEAFF,TGCAGCGTTGATCCCGACACAGGACGGTTGAACACTGAAGCTTTCTTT
TRBV5-6,TRBJ2-7,.,once,CASSLGRSYEQYF,TGTGCCAGCAGCTTGGGACGGTCCTACGAGCAGTACTTC
TRBV5-8,TRBJ1-5,.,few,CASSPGQFSNQPQHF,TGTGCCAGCAGCCCGGGGCAATTTAGCAATCAGCCCCAGCATTTT
TRBV6-1,TRBJ1-2,.,.,CASSEPRWGVGNYGYTF,TGTGCCAGCAGTGAGCCCCGGTGGGGAGTAGGGAACTATGGCTACACCTTC
TRBV6-5,TRBJ2-5,.,.,CASSYSAGLLQETQYF,TGTGCCAGCAGTTACTCCGCGGGCCTGTTACAAGAGACCCAGTACTTC
TRBV2,TRBJ1-2,.,.,CASSSVGYTF,TGTGCCAGCAGCTCTGTGGGCTACACCTTC
TRBV7-8,TRBJ2-1,TRBD1,.,CASSSLAGTGNEQFF,TGTGCCAGCAGCTCGTTAGCCGGGACAGGGAATGAGCAGTTCTTC
TRBV7-7,TRBJ2-7,TRBD1,.,CASSRGPSYEQYF,TGTGCTAGCAGCAGGGGGCCATCCTACGAGCAGTACTTC
TRBV4-1,TRBJ2-7,.,.,CASSLTGAVFSYEQYF,TGCGCCAGCAGCCTCACGGGGGCAGTTTTTTCCTACGAGCAGTACTTC
TRBV4-3,TRBJ2-2,.,.,CASSQRSQGGELFF,TGCGCCAGCAGCCAACGATCCCAGGGCGGGGAGCTGTTTTTT
TRBV13,TRBJ2-7,.,.,CASSFSPDRSYEQYF,TGTGCCAGCAGCTTTTCCCCGGACCGCTCCTACGAGCAGTACTTC
TRBV9,TRBJ1-2,TRBD1,.,CASSVGDRPNYGYTF,TGTGCCAGCAGCGTAGGGGACAGGCCTAACTATGGCTACACCTTC
TRBV4-1,TRBJ2-5,.,.,CASSQDPGEQETQYF,TGCGCCAGCAGCCAAGATCCGGGGGAACAAGAGACCCAGTACTTC
TRBV5-6,TRBJ2-5,TRBD1,.,CASSLYYPARDREKTQYF,TGTGCCAGCAGCTTGTACTACCCGGCTCGGGACAGGGAAAAGACCCAGTACTTC
TRBV6-5,TRBJ2-2,.,.,CASSYGTTGELFF,TGTGCCAGCAGTTACGGGACCACCGGGGAGCTGTTTTTT
TRBV9,TRBJ2-3,.,few,CASGHRRDTERTDTQYF,TGTGCCAGCGGCCACCGCCGGGACACGGAAAGAACAGATACGCAGTATTTT
TRBV29-1,TRBJ1-1,.,.,CSVSGMNTEAFF,TGCAGCGTTTCGGGAATGAACACTGAAGCTTTCTTT
TRBV7-9,TRBJ1-2,.,.,CASSQATSAHGYTF,TGTGCCAGCAGCCAAGCAACATCCGCCCATGGCTACACCTTC
TRBV28,TRBJ2-7,TRBD2,.,CASSPPGLLYEQYF,TGTGCCAGCAGTCCTCCGGGACTACTCTACGAGCAGTACTTC
TRBV19,TRBJ1-4,TRBD1,.,CASRDRGNEKLFF,TGTGCCAGTAGGGACAGGGGAAATGAAAAACTGTTTTTT
TRBV29-1,TRBJ2-1,.,once,CSVRGNEQFF,TGCAGCGTTCGTGGGAATGAGCAGTTCTTC
TRBV13,TRBJ1-1,.,few,CASSLGFRDTEAFF,TGTGCCAGCAGCTTAGGGTTTCGGGACACTGAAGCTTTCTTT
TRBV5-6,TRBJ1-1,TRBD1,.,CASSFRGLGTEAFF,TGTGCCAGCAGCTTCAGGGGGCTGGGCACTGAAGCTTTCTTT
TRBV19,TRBJ2-3,.,.,CASSPSSINTQYF,TGTGCCAGTAGCCCCTCCTCCATAAATACGCAGTATTTT
TRBV5-1,TRBJ1-1,TRBD1,.,CASTLGTGGNTEAFF,TGCGCCAGCACCCTTGGGACAGGGGGGAACACTGAAGCTTTCTTT
TRBV2,TRBJ2-1,.,.,CASSGRRNEQFF,TGTGCCAGCAGTGGGAGGCGGAATGAGCAGTTCTTC
TRBV10-3,TRBJ2-2,.,.,CAISDLHPGELFF,TGTGCCATCAGTGATCTACATCCCGGGGAGCTGTTTTTT
TRBV5-6,TRBJ1-1,.,.,CASSLGRGEAFF,TGTGCCAGCAGCTTGGGCAGGGGAGAAGCTTTCTTT
TRBV9,TRBJ1-1,.,.,CASSVDEGNTEAFF,TGTGCCAGCAGCGTAGATGAGGGGAACACTGAAGCTTTCTTT
TRBV5-6,TRBJ1-1,.,.,CASSLGGWTEAFF,TGTGCCAGCAGCTTGGGAGGGTGGACTGAAGCTTTCTTT
TRBV27,TRBJ1-1,.,few,CASSQSRGTEAFF,TGTGCCAGCAGTCAAAGCCGGGGGACTGAAGCTTTCTTT
TRBV6-6,TRBJ2-3,TRBD2,.,CASSYVAGHTDTQYF,TGTGCCAGCAGTTACGTAGCGGGGCACACAGATACGCAGTATTTT
TRBV29-1,TRBJ2-2,.,.,CSVVHTGELFF,TGCAGCGTTGTGCACACCGGGGAGCTGTTTTTT
TRBV28,TRBJ2-1,.,.,CASSFSHEQFF,TGTGCCAGCAGTTTTAGCCATGAGCAGTTCTTC
TRBV4-1,TRBJ1-4,TRBD1,.,CASSLGQANEKLFF,TGCGCCAGCAGCCTCGGACAGGCAAATGAAAAACTGTTTTTT
TRBV27,TRBJ1-1,.,.,CASSSPWGAFF,TGTGCCAGCAGCTCACCCTGGGGAGCTTTCTTT
TRBV27,TRBJ2-1,TRBD2,.,CASSPGTSGGYNEQFF,TGTGCCAGCAGTCCCGGGACTAGCGGGGGTTACAATGAGCAGTTCTTC
TRBV6-5,TRBJ1-2,TRBD1,few,CASSFGTGSGNGYTF,TGTGCCAGCAGTTTCGGGACAGGGAGTGGAAATGGCTACACCTTC